This T cell receptor beta chain was obtained from a study of T cells in Graves' hyperthyroidism and ophthalmopathy. General observations from the study: Most clonotypes that expanded in the thyroid above 0.001 also showed up in blood.

Looked up from germline, CDR1 is SSHAT and CDR2 is FNYEAQ (reference sequence). CDR3 length: 15 amino acids. This clonotype was detected ten times or more. The antigen is not known. One end of the junction does not line up with germline, which may come from a read error. Patients showing uncontrolled infection, other autoimmune disease, pregnancy or lactation were ineligible. Diagnoses rested on clinical symptoms, serum thyroxine and TRAb, thyroid ultrasound and orbital computed tomography. Roughly 10 ml of fresh peripheral blood supplied the PBMCs. TCR beta CDR3 regions were amplified from RNA. Researchers ran a first-round RT-PCR on the TCR CDR3 using the HTBI primer set. TCRdb re-called the multiplex PCR reads with MiXCR, one entry per CDR3 protein. The sample includes 400,000 or so distinct CDR3 sequences, over 12% seen only once; the top ten take roughly 19%.

The chain couples TRBV7-7 to TRBJ2-5; 11 nucleotides match TRBD2. Sequenced material: blood. The TCR comes from a woman in her fifties or sixties with Graves' ophthalmopathy. CDR3 region: CASSPTSGAQETQYF. CDR3 nucleotide sequence: TGTGCTAGCAGCCCGACTAGCGGGGCCCAAGAGACCCAGTACTTC.